A selection of T cell receptor beta chains follows, all from one sample in a study of OX40 agonist ivuxolimab in advanced cancers. Some clones are missing from TCRdb's copy, which holds only in-frame ones; the method was immunoSEQ multiplex PCR. Here the sample spans some 94,000 clones, around 96% being singletons. Sequenced here: CD4+ or CD8+ T cells sorted from blood, sampled in a trial of the OX40 agonist ivuxolimab. These receptor sequences come from an adult with an advanced solid tumor such as melanoma, head and neck, liver or kidney cancer. CDR3s include the opening cysteine and the closing phenylalanine or tryptophan. The D gene is left open where the match is weak. Some rows have no size entry. The others give once, few or many, or a class for an expanded clone.

>.|.|TRBJ1-6|TRBV7-2
CASSSTDSPLHF
TGTGCCAGCAGCTCCACGGATTCACCCCTCCACTTT
>.|.|TRBJ1-1|TRBV5-4
CASSSMGSTEAFF
TGTGCCAGCAGCTCCATGGGAAGCACTGAAGCTTTCTTT
>.|.|TRBJ2-1|TRBV7-3
CASSLTEGPDEQFF
TGTGCCAGCAGCTTAACAGAAGGCCCCGATGAGCAGTTCTTC
>.|.|TRBJ1-6|TRBV27
CASRSNSPLHF
TGTGCCAGCAGATCTAATTCACCCCTCCACTTT
>.|TRBD2|TRBJ2-2|TRBV10-3
CAIAGTSGGGGTGELFF
TGTGCCATCGCCGGGACTAGCGGGGGGGGAGGAACCGGGGAGCTGTTTTTT
>.|.|TRBJ1-4|TRBV27
CASSPTGGLGEKLFF
TGTGCCAGCAGTCCGACCGGGGGTCTAGGGGAAAAACTGTTTTTT
>once|TRBD2|TRBJ2-7|TRBV11-2
CASSSWGGSYEQYF
TGTGCCAGCAGCTCCTGGGGGGGGTCCTACGAGCAGTACTTC
>.|.|TRBJ1-2|TRBV27
CASSLAGGDPYGYTF
TGTGCCAGCAGTTTAGCGGGGGGAGACCCCTATGGCTACACCTTC
>.|TRBD1|TRBJ2-7|TRBV4-1
CASSPTGMTYEQYF
TGCGCCAGCAGCCCGACAGGGATGACCTACGAGCAGTACTTC
>.|TRBD2|TRBJ2-7|TRBV28
CASSAPGTSVEQYF
TGTGCCAGCAGCGCCCCCGGGACTAGCGTCGAGCAGTACTTC
>once|TRBD1|TRBJ1-3|TRBV2
CASSGDSLSPGNTIYF
TGTGCCAGCAGTGGGGACAGTCTGAGCCCTGGAAACACCATATATTTT
>.|.|TRBJ2-1|TRBV5-4
CASSPGVDNEQFF
TGTGCCAGCAGTCCTGGGGTCGACAATGAGCAGTTCTTC
>.|TRBD1|TRBJ1-1|TRBV28
CASRPTGGSLGTEAFF
TGTGCCAGCAGGCCGACAGGGGGGTCATTGGGCACTGAAGCTTTCTTT
>.|.|TRBJ1-5|TRBV5-8
CASSYDTYRDNQPQHF
TGTGCCAGCAGCTACGACACCTACAGGGACAATCAGCCCCAGCATTTT
>once|.|TRBJ1-2|TRBV28
CASSLVGTEDSGGYTF
TGTGCCAGCAGTTTAGTTGGGACGGAGGACTCCGGGGGCTACACCTTC
>.|TRBD2|TRBJ2-1|TRBV13
CASSLALAGGSSYNEQFF
TGTGCCAGCAGCTTAGCACTAGCGGGGGGGAGCTCCTACAATGAGCAGTTCTTC
>.|TRBD1|TRBJ2-3|TRBV12-5
CASGLTGEGADTQYF
TGTGCTAGTGGTTTGACAGGGGAAGGGGCAGATACGCAGTATTTT
>.|.|TRBJ1-2|TRBV19
CATTTANYGYTF
TGTGCCACAACGACGGCTAACTATGGCTACACCTTC
>.|.|TRBJ2-5|TRBV7-9
CASSRPGEETQYF
TGTGCCAGCAGCCGGCCGGGCGAAGAGACCCAGTACTTC
>.|.|TRBJ2-3|TRBV7-7
CASSPRLGTDTQYF
TGTGCCAGCAGCCCAAGACTGGGAACAGATACGCAGTATTTT
>.|.|TRBJ2-7|TRBV19
CASSTTSPGRRQYF
TGTGCCAGTAGTACCACCTCCCCCGGACGAAGGCAGTACTTC
>.|TRBD1|TRBJ1-2|TRBV6-4
CASSYTDRDNYGYTF
TGTGCCAGCAGTTACACGGACAGGGATAACTATGGCTACACCTTC
>.|TRBD1|TRBJ2-7|TRBV5-6
CASSLGDRPTYEQYF
TGTGCCAGCAGCTTAGGGGACAGACCAACCTACGAGCAGTACTTC
>few|.|TRBJ1-2|TRBV19
CASQRRGHYGYTF
TGTGCCAGTCAACGTCGAGGGCACTATGGCTACACCTTC
>.|TRBD1|TRBJ2-3|TRBV19
CASSGTGGVDTQYF
TGTGCCAGTAGTGGGACAGGGGGAGTAGATACGCAGTATTTT
>.|.|TRBJ2-1|TRBV7-9
CASSARSETYNEQFF
TGTGCCAGCAGCGCGCGCTCCGAAACGTACAATGAGCAGTTCTTC
>.|TRBD1|TRBJ1-5|TRBV2
CASHGTDDQPQHF
TGTGCCAGCCATGGGACAGACGATCAGCCCCAGCATTTT
>.|TRBD1|TRBJ2-4|TRBV28
CASSTPIDRAGSKNIQYF
TGTGCCAGCAGTACCCCGATCGACAGGGCGGGCTCCAAAAACATTCAGTACTTC
>.|TRBD1|TRBJ2-3|TRBV19
CASSTTPTGMNTQYF
TGTGCCAGTAGTACAACCCCGACAGGGATGAATACGCAGTATTTT
>.|.|TRBJ1-2|TRBV7-8
CASSSNLDSFYGYTF
TGTGCCAGCAGCTCCAACTTGGACAGCTTCTATGGCTACACCTTC
>.|.|TRBJ2-7|TRBV19
CASSEGLPYEQYF
TGTGCCAGTAGTGAAGGACTACCCTACGAGCAGTACTTC
>.|.|TRBJ1-1|TRBV10-2
CASSESWVWGTEAFF
TGCGCCAGCAGTGAGTCGTGGGTTTGGGGCACTGAAGCTTTCTTT
>.|.|TRBJ1-4|TRBV6-5
CASSYTPGANEKLFF
TGTGCCAGCAGTTATACCCCAGGGGCTAATGAAAAACTGTTTTTT
>.|.|TRBJ2-1|TRBV6-5
CASSYGDNEQFF
TGTGCCAGCAGTTACGGGGACAATGAGCAGTTCTTC
>.|.|TRBJ2-1|TRBV4-3
CASSQEREYKNNEQFF
TGCGCCAGCAGCCAAGAACGGGAGTACAAAAACAATGAGCAGTTCTTC
>.|.|TRBJ2-7|TRBV6-5
CASSRVIYEQYF
TGTGCCAGCAGTCGCGTAATCTACGAGCAGTACTTC
>.|TRBD1|TRBJ2-5|TRBV7-9
CASSPGTGGLQETQYF
TGTGCCAGCAGCCCGGGGACAGGGGGCCTCCAAGAGACCCAGTACTTC
>.|.|TRBJ2-3|TRBV5-6
CASSATGLADTQYF
TGTGCCAGCAGCGCCACAGGGTTAGCAGATACGCAGTATTTT
>.|.|TRBJ1-4|TRBV2
CASQPGHHTRGEKLFF
TGTGCCAGTCAACCGGGACACCACACCCGAGGTGAAAAACTGTTTTTT
>.|TRBD2|TRBJ2-1|TRBV7-3
CASSPRTSGERSHEQFF
TGTGCCAGCAGCCCCCGGACTAGCGGGGAGAGATCCCATGAGCAGTTCTTC
>.|TRBD1|TRBJ2-1|TRBV28
CASSLDPGGLLYYNEQFF
TGTGCCAGCAGTTTAGACCCAGGGGGCTTATTATACTACAATGAGCAGTTCTTC
>.|TRBD1|TRBJ2-1|TRBV27
CASSLTLDGTGGVFRNNEQFF
TGTGCCAGCAGTTTAACCCTAGACGGGACAGGGGGCGTCTTCCGGAACAATGAGCAGTTCTTC
>.|.|TRBJ1-2|TRBV28
CASNRDYGYTF
TGTGCCAGCAACAGGGATTATGGCTACACCTTC
>.|TRBD1|TRBJ1-1|TRBV9
CASSVEPRDRVFEDTEAFF
TGTGCCAGCAGCGTAGAGCCAAGGGACAGGGTGTTTGAGGACACTGAAGCTTTCTTT
>.|.|TRBJ2-3|TRBV2
CASSPTSFNVDTQYF
TGTGCCAGCAGTCCTACTAGCTTCAACGTAGATACGCAGTATTTT
>.|TRBD2|TRBJ2-1|TRBV5-6
CASSPGTSGYNEQFF
TGTGCCAGCAGCCCGGGGACTAGCGGCTACAATGAGCAGTTCTTC